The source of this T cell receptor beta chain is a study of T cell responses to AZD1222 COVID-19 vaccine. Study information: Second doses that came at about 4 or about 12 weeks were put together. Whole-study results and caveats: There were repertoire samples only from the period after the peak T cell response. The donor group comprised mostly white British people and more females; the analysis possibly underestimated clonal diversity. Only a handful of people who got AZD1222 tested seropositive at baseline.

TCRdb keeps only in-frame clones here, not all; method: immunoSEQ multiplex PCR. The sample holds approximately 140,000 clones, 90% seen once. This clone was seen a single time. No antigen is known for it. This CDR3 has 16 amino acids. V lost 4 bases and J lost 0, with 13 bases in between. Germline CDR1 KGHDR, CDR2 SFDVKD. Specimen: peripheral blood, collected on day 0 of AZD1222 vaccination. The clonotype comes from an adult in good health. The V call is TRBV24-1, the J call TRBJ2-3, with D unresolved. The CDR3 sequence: CATSDSAPPSTDTQYF. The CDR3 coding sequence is TGTGCCACCAGTGACAGCGCCCCCCCCAGCACAGATACGCAGTATTTT.